These T cell receptor beta chains were read from a single sample in a study of T cells in Graves' hyperthyroidism and ophthalmopathy. TCRdb re-called the multiplex PCR reads with MiXCR, one entry per CDR3 protein. The sample has roughly 560,000 distinct CDR3 sequences; under 15% are singletons. Sequencing input: blood. The receptors originated from a woman in her thirties or forties with Graves' ophthalmopathy. CDR3s include the opening cysteine and the closing phenylalanine or tryptophan. A D gene is named only where the DNA matches it firmly. Expanded clones get a size class; other rows say once, few or many, or leave the size out.

J gene: TRBJ2-5
V gene: TRBV28
D gene: TRBD2
clone size: many
CDR3 protein: CASSSISGMGETQYF
CDR3 DNA: TGTGCCAGCAGTTCCATTAGCGGGATGGGAGAGACCCAGTACTTC

J gene: TRBJ1-5
V gene: TRBV6-2/TRBV6-3
D gene: .
clone size: .
CDR3 protein: CASSYSGGWDQPQHF
CDR3 DNA: TGTGCCAGCAGTTACTCGGGGGGGTGGGATCAGCCCCAGCATTTT

J gene: TRBJ2-7
V gene: TRBV6-2/TRBV6-3
D gene: .
clone size: .
CDR3 protein: CASSLTSDGTYEQYF
CDR3 DNA: TGTGCCAGCAGCCTGACATCGGACGGTACCTACGAGCAGTACTTC

J gene: TRBJ2-2
V gene: TRBV2
D gene: TRBD2
clone size: .
CDR3 protein: CASQALADYTGELFF
CDR3 DNA: TGTGCCAGCCAGGCACTAGCGGATTACACCGGGGAGCTGTTTTTT

J gene: TRBJ2-7
V gene: TRBV6-5
D gene: .
clone size: many
CDR3 protein: CASSGTSFGYEQYF
CDR3 DNA: TGTGCCAGCAGCGGGACCTCTTTTGGGTACGAGCAGTACTTC

J gene: TRBJ2-7
V gene: TRBV13
D gene: TRBD2
clone size: many
CDR3 protein: CASSWGLAVGGEQYF
CDR3 DNA: TGTGCCAGCAGTTGGGGACTAGCGGTCGGGGGGGAGCAGTACTTC

J gene: TRBJ1-5
V gene: TRBV5-1
D gene: TRBD1
clone size: .
CDR3 protein: CASSLSGQGRQPQHF
CDR3 DNA: TGCGCCAGCAGCTTGAGTGGACAGGGTCGCCAGCCCCAGCATTTT

J gene: TRBJ2-7
V gene: TRBV19
D gene: .
clone size: .
CDR3 protein: CASTEGGGGPYEQYF
CDR3 DNA: TGTGCCAGTACCGAAGGGGGCGGGGGCCCCTACGAGCAGTACTTC

J gene: TRBJ2-7
V gene: TRBV4-1
D gene: TRBD2
clone size: .
CDR3 protein: CASSRTSGNHEQYF
CDR3 DNA: TGCGCCAGCAGCCGGACTAGCGGGAATCACGAGCAGTACTTC

J gene: TRBJ2-7
V gene: TRBV9
D gene: TRBD1
clone size: many
CDR3 protein: CASSDGQGRKVMEQYF
CDR3 DNA: TGTGCCAGCAGCGATGGACAGGGAAGGAAAGTTATGGAGCAGTACTTC

J gene: TRBJ1-1
V gene: TRBV6-2/TRBV6-3
D gene: .
clone size: many
CDR3 protein: CASSYTGYTEAFF
CDR3 DNA: TGTGCCAGCAGTTACACAGGGTACACTGAAGCTTTCTTT

J gene: TRBJ2-5
V gene: TRBV25-1
D gene: TRBD1
clone size: few
CDR3 protein: CASSGPGGRETQYF
CDR3 DNA: TGTGCCAGCAGTGGGCCAGGGGGTCGAGAGACCCAGTACTTC

J gene: TRBJ2-7
V gene: TRBV28
D gene: TRBD1
clone size: .
CDR3 protein: CASSGEGTGVSEQYF
CDR3 DNA: TGTGCCAGCAGCGGAGAGGGGACAGGGGTGTCCGAGCAGTACTTC

J gene: TRBJ2-7
V gene: TRBV2
D gene: .
clone size: many
CDR3 protein: CASSDLHGANEQYF
CDR3 DNA: TGTGCCAGCAGTGACCTACACGGGGCGAACGAGCAGTACTTC

J gene: TRBJ2-5
V gene: TRBV2
D gene: TRBD2
clone size: many
CDR3 protein: CASRAGTTSDTQYF
CDR3 DNA: TGTGCCAGCAGGGCGGGGACTACCTCGGATACCCAGTACTTC

J gene: TRBJ1-1
V gene: TRBV4-3
D gene: .
clone size: few
CDR3 protein: CASSQDGWVAEAFF
CDR3 DNA: TGCGCCAGCAGCCAAGACGGTTGGGTAGCTGAAGCTTTCTTT

J gene: TRBJ2-7
V gene: TRBV3-1
D gene: .
clone size: .
CDR3 protein: CASNFAATYEQYF
CDR3 DNA: TGTGCCAGCAACTTTGCAGCCACCTACGAGCAGTACTTC

J gene: TRBJ1-5
V gene: TRBV6-1
D gene: .
clone size: many
CDR3 protein: CASSVDNPPELNQPQHF
CDR3 DNA: TGTGCCAGCAGTGTCGATAACCCGCCGGAGTTAAATCAGCCCCAGCATTTT

J gene: TRBJ2-5
V gene: TRBV2
D gene: TRBD1
clone size: many
CDR3 protein: CASSDGYRGETQYF
CDR3 DNA: TGTGCCAGCAGTGATGGATACAGGGGAGAGACCCAGTACTTC

J gene: TRBJ2-2
V gene: TRBV27
D gene: .
clone size: many
CDR3 protein: CASSSGTWGNTGELFF
CDR3 DNA: TGTGCCAGCAGTTCCGGGACTTGGGGAAACACCGGGGAGCTGTTTTTT

J gene: TRBJ2-7
V gene: TRBV11-2
D gene: TRBD2
clone size: few
CDR3 protein: CASSPLQRGSYEQYF
CDR3 DNA: TGTGCCAGCAGCCCTCTACAGCGGGGCTCCTACGAGCAGTACTTC

J gene: TRBJ2-1
V gene: TRBV11-2
D gene: TRBD2
clone size: few
CDR3 protein: CASSLGGGRKNEQFF
CDR3 DNA: TGTGCCAGCAGCTTAGGGGGCGGGAGAAAGAATGAGCAGTTCTTC

J gene: TRBJ2-2
V gene: TRBV6-2/TRBV6-3
D gene: TRBD2
clone size: .
CDR3 protein: CASSRGLVSRGSAGELFF
CDR3 DNA: TGTGCCAGCAGTCGGGGACTAGTTTCTCGGGGGTCCGCCGGGGAGCTGTTTTTT

J gene: TRBJ1-1
V gene: TRBV12-3/TRBV12-4
D gene: .
clone size: .
CDR3 protein: CASSFSDPIEAFF
CDR3 DNA: TGTGCCAGCAGTTTCTCTGACCCGATTGAAGCTTTCTTT

J gene: TRBJ1-1
V gene: TRBV30
D gene: .
clone size: many
CDR3 protein: CAWSVPGRAMHAFF
CDR3 DNA: TGTGCCTGGAGTGTACCAGGCAGGGCAATGCACGCTTTCTTT

J gene: TRBJ2-2
V gene: TRBV20-1
D gene: TRBD1
clone size: many
CDR3 protein: CSARAIGTGATGELFF
CDR3 DNA: TGCAGTGCTAGGGCAATCGGGACAGGGGCCACCGGGGAGCTGTTTTTT

J gene: TRBJ1-2
V gene: TRBV2
D gene: .
clone size: .
CDR3 protein: CAGLKDGANYGYTF
CDR3 DNA: TGTGCCGGGCTAAAAGACGGGGCTAACTATGGCTACACCTTC

J gene: TRBJ2-7
V gene: TRBV11-3
D gene: TRBD2
clone size: many
CDR3 protein: CASSSPMGTITYEQYF
CDR3 DNA: TGTGCCAGCAGCTCCCCGATGGGGACTATTACCTACGAGCAGTACTTC

J gene: TRBJ1-5
V gene: TRBV19
D gene: .
clone size: many
CDR3 protein: CASTRQVQIDQPQHF
CDR3 DNA: TGTGCCAGTACCCGACAGGTTCAAATAGATCAGCCCCAGCATTTT

J gene: TRBJ2-1
V gene: TRBV25-1
D gene: TRBD2
clone size: many
CDR3 protein: CASMPLAGSYNEQFF
CDR3 DNA: TGTGCCAGCATGCCACTAGCGGGTTCCTACAATGAGCAGTTCTTC

J gene: TRBJ1-2
V gene: TRBV28
D gene: .
clone size: many
CDR3 protein: CASRRTGSSGYTF
CDR3 DNA: TGTGCCAGCAGACGCACAGGGTCAAGTGGCTACACCTTC

J gene: TRBJ2-6
V gene: TRBV6-5
D gene: .
clone size: many
CDR3 protein: CASSLGLFSGANVLTF
CDR3 DNA: TGTGCCAGCAGTTTGGGACTCTTTTCTGGGGCCAACGTCCTGACTTTC

J gene: TRBJ2-7
V gene: TRBV19
D gene: TRBD2
clone size: many
CDR3 protein: CASSNSGRALYEQYF
CDR3 DNA: TGTGCCAGTAGTAATAGCGGGAGGGCCTTATACGAGCAGTACTTC

J gene: TRBJ2-5
V gene: TRBV6-1
D gene: TRBD2
clone size: .
CDR3 protein: CASSEAGLAGIQETQYF
CDR3 DNA: TGTGCCAGCAGTGAAGCGGGGCTAGCGGGGATACAAGAGACCCAGTACTTC

J gene: TRBJ1-2
V gene: TRBV5-1
D gene: .
clone size: many
CDR3 protein: CASSLVPGYGYTF
CDR3 DNA: TGCGCCAGCAGCTTGGTGCCAGGCTATGGCTACACCTTC

J gene: TRBJ1-5
V gene: TRBV4-2
D gene: .
clone size: once
CDR3 protein: CASSQDYWGSQPQHF
CDR3 DNA: TGTGCCAGCAGCCAAGATTACTGGGGCTCTCAGCCCCAGCATTTT

J gene: TRBJ1-5
V gene: TRBV28
D gene: .
clone size: many
CDR3 protein: CASSSDKGGTYSNQPQHF
CDR3 DNA: TGTGCCAGCAGTTCGGACAAGGGGGGGACGTATAGCAATCAGCCCCAGCATTTT

J gene: TRBJ2-2
V gene: TRBV28
D gene: TRBD2
clone size: many
CDR3 protein: CASSLESVGTGGRSTGELFF
CDR3 DNA: TGTGCCAGCAGTTTAGAATCGGTCGGGACGGGAGGCCGGAGCACCGGGGAGCTGTTTTTT

J gene: TRBJ1-1
V gene: TRBV10-3
D gene: .
clone size: .
CDR3 protein: CAISGPGNTEAFF
CDR3 DNA: TGTGCCATCAGTGGACCGGGGAACACTGAAGCTTTCTTT

J gene: TRBJ1-1
V gene: TRBV24-1
D gene: .
clone size: many
CDR3 protein: CATSEEGSDEAFF
CDR3 DNA: TGTGCCACCAGTGAGGAAGGGAGCGATGAAGCTTTCTTT

J gene: TRBJ2-1
V gene: TRBV5-1
D gene: .
clone size: .
CDR3 protein: CASSLWVAHSYNEQFF
CDR3 DNA: TGCGCCAGCAGCTTGTGGGTCGCTCACTCCTACAATGAGCAGTTCTTC

J gene: TRBJ2-7
V gene: TRBV9
D gene: TRBD1
clone size: many
CDR3 protein: CASSVEGQGAYEQYF
CDR3 DNA: TGTGCCAGCAGCGTAGAAGGACAGGGGGCTTACGAGCAGTACTTC

J gene: TRBJ2-7
V gene: TRBV3-1
D gene: TRBD1
clone size: many
CDR3 protein: CASSLDPGQADNRGTISYEQYF
CDR3 DNA: TGTGCCAGCAGCCTCGATCCGGGACAGGCCGACAATCGCGGAACAATATCCTACGAGCAGTACTTC

J gene: TRBJ1-6
V gene: TRBV27
D gene: .
clone size: many
CDR3 protein: CASSSDGLGGGSPLHF
CDR3 DNA: TGTGCCAGCAGTAGCGACGGATTAGGCGGCGGTTCACCCCTCCACTTT

J gene: TRBJ2-7
V gene: TRBV19
D gene: .
clone size: many
CDR3 protein: CASSMGLSYEQYF
CDR3 DNA: TGTGCCAGTAGTATGGGTCTTTCATACGAGCAGTACTTC

J gene: TRBJ2-7
V gene: TRBV20-1
D gene: .
clone size: many
CDR3 protein: CSARDLEQTYEQYF
CDR3 DNA: TGCAGTGCTAGAGATTTGGAACAAACCTACGAGCAGTACTTC

J gene: TRBJ1-5
V gene: TRBV6-1
D gene: .
clone size: many
CDR3 protein: CASSEVSYSNQPQHF
CDR3 DNA: TGTGCCAGCAGTGAGGTATCCTATAGCAATCAGCCCCAGCATTTT

J gene: TRBJ1-5
V gene: TRBV2
D gene: .
clone size: many
CDR3 protein: CASSLLGGPNPLVAQHF
CDR3 DNA: TGTGCCAGCAGCCTACTTGGGGGTCCGAACCCTTTAGTAGCCCAGCATTTT

J gene: TRBJ2-7
V gene: TRBV7-2
D gene: .
clone size: many
CDR3 protein: CASSLEAFSYEQYF
CDR3 DNA: TGTGCCAGCAGCCTGGAGGCATTCTCCTACGAGCAGTACTTC

J gene: TRBJ2-3
V gene: TRBV5-1
D gene: .
clone size: many
CDR3 protein: CASSPRASSTDTQYF
CDR3 DNA: TGCGCCAGCAGCCCTCGGGCGTCTAGCACAGATACGCAGTATTTT

J gene: TRBJ2-5
V gene: TRBV27
D gene: .
clone size: many
CDR3 protein: CASSEWGARETQYF
CDR3 DNA: TGTGCCAGCAGTGAATGGGGGGCCCGGGAGACCCAGTACTTC

J gene: TRBJ1-1
V gene: TRBV12-3/TRBV12-4
D gene: .
clone size: many
CDR3 protein: CASSMVSEAFF
CDR3 DNA: TGTGCCAGCAGTATGGTTAGTGAAGCTTTCTTT